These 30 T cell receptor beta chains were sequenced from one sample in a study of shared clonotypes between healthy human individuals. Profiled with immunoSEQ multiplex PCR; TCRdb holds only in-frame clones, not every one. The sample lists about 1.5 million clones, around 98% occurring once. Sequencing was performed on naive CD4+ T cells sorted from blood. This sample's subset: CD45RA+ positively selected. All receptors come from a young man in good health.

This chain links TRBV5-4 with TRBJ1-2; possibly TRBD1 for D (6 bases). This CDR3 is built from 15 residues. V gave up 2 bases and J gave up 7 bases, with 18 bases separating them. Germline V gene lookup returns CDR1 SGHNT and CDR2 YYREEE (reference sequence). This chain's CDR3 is CASSLIGRGWFGYTF. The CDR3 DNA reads TGTGCCAGCAGCTTAATAGGCAGGGGTTGGTTTGGCTACACCTTC.

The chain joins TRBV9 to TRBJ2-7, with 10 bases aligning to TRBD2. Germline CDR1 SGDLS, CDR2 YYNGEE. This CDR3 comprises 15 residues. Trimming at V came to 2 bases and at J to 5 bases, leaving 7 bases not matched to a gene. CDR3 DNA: TGTGCCAGCAGCGTTAGTACTAGCGGGAACGACGAGCAGTACTTC. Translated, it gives CASSVSTSGNDEQYF.

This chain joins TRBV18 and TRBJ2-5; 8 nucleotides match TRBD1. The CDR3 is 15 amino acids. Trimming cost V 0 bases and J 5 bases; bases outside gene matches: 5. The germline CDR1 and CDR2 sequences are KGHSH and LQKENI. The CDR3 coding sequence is TGTGCCAGCTCACCACCGACAGGGGTGGTGGAGACCCAGTACTTC. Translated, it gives CASSPPTGVVETQYF.

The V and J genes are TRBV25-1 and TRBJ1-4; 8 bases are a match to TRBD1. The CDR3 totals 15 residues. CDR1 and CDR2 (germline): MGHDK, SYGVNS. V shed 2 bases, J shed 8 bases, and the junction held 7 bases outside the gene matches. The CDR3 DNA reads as TGTGCCAGCAGTGAACTGGGGACAGGACGGGAAAAACTGTTTTTT. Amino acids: CASSELGTGREKLFF. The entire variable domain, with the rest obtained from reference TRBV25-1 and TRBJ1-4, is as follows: EADIYQTPRYLVIGTGKKITLECSQTMGHDKMYWYQQDPGMELHLIHYSYGVNSTEKGDLSSESTVSRIRTEHFPLTLESARPSHTSQYLCASSELGTGREKLFFGSGTQLSVL.

CDR3 bases: TGCGCCAGCAGTGAGGGGATTTACTACGAGCAGTACTTC. It codes for CASSEGIYYEQYF. The gene calls are TRBV5-1 and TRBJ2-7, with D possibly called TRBD1 or TRBD2 (5 bases each). The CDR3 loop spans 13 amino acids. V shed 5 bases and J shed 3 bases, with 12 bases lying between them. Germline V gene sequence: CDR1 SGHRS, CDR2 YFSETQ.

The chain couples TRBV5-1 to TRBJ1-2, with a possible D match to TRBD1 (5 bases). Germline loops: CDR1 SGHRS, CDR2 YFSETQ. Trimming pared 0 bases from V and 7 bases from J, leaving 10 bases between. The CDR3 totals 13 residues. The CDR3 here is CASSLEGFGGYTF. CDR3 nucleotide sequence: TGCGCCAGCAGCTTGGAGGGGTTCGGTGGCTACACCTTC.

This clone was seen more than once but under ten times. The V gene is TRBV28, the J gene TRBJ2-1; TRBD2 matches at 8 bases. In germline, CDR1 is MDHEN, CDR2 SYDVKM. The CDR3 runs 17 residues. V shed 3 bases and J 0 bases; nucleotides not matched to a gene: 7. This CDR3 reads CASSFGTSGSSYNEQFF. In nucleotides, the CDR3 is TGTGCCAGCAGTTTCGGAACTAGCGGTAGCTCCTACAATGAGCAGTTCTTC. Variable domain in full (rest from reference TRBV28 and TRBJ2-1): DVKVTQSSRYLVKRTGEKVFLECVQDMDHENMFWYRQDPGLGLRLIYFSYDVKMKEKGDIPEGYSVSREKKERFSLILESASTNQTSMYLCASSFGTSGSSYNEQFFGPGTRLTVL.

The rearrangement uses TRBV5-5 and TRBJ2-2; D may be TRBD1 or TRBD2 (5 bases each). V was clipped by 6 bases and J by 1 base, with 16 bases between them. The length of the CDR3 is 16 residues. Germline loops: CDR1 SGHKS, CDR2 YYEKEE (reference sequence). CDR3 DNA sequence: TGTGCCAGCAACCGGGCGCTGGGGGTGAACACCGGGGAGCTGTTTTTT. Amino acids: CASNRALGVNTGELFF. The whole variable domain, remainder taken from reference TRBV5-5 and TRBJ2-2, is DAGVTQSPTHLIKTRGQQVTLRCSPISGHKSVSWYQQVLGQGPQFIFQYYEKEERGRGNFPDRFSARQFPNYSSELNVNALLLGDSALYLCASNRALGVNTGELFFGEGSRLTVL.

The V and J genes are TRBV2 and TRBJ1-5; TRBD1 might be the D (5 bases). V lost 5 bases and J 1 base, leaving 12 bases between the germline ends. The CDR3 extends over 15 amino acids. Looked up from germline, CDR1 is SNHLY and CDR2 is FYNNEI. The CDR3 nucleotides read TGTGCCAGCAGTTTCCAGGGCTACAGCAATCAGCCCCAGCATTTT. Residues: CASSFQGYSNQPQHF. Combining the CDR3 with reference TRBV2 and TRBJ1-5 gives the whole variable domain EPEVTQTPSHQVTQMGQEVILRCVPISNHLYFYWYRQILGQKVEFLVSFYNNEISEKSEIFDDQFSVERPDGSNFTLKIRSTKLEDSAMYFCASSFQGYSNQPQHFGDGTRLSIL.

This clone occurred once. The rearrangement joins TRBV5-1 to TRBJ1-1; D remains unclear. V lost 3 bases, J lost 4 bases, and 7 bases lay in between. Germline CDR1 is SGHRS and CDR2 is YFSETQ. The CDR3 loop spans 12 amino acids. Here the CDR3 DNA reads TGCGCCAGCAGCTCGGACGCCACTGAAGCTTTCTTT. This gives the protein CASSSDATEAFF.

Here the CDR3 DNA reads TGTGCCAGCAGCTCTTCGACAGGGTATCAGCCCCAGCATTTT. Amino acid sequence: CASSSSTGYQPQHF. This rearrangement joins TRBV7-9 to TRBJ1-5; 7 bases match TRBD1. There are 14 residues in the CDR3. Losses at the gene ends were 4 bases for V and 5 bases for J; bases not matched to a gene: 5. Germline CDR1 SEHNR, CDR2 FQNEAQ (reference sequence).

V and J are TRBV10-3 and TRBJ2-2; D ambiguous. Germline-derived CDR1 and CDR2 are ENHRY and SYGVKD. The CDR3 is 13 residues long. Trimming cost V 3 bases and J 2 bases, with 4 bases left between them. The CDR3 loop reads CAISDLNTGELFF. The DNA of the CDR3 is TGTGCCATCAGTGACCTCAACACCGGGGAGCTGTTTTTT.

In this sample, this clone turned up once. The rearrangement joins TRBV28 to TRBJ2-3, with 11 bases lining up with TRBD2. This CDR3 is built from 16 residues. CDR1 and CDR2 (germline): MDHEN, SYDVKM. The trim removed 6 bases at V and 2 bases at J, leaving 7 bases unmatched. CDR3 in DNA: TGTGCCAGCAGGTTACTGGGACTAGCGGACACAGATACGCAGTATTTT. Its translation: CASRLLGLADTDTQYF.

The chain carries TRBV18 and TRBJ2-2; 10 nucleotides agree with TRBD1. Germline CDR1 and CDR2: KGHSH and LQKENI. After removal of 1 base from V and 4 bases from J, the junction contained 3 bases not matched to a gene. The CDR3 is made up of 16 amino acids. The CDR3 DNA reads TGTGCCAGCTCACCACGGGACAGGGGTCTCACCGGGGAGCTGTTTTTT. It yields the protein CASSPRDRGLTGELFF.

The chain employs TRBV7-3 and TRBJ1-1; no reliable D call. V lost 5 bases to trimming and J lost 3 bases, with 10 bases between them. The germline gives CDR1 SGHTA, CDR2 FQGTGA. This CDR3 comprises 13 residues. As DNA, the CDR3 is TGTGCCAGCAGCCCAGGAGCTCACACTGAAGCTTTCTTT. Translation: CASSPGAHTEAFF. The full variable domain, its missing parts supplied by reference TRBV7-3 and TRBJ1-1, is GAGVSQTPSNKVTEKGKYVELRCDPISGHTALYWYRQSLGQGPEFLIYFQGTGAADDSGLPNDRFFAVRPEGSVSTLKIQRTERGDSAVYLCASSPGAHTEAFFGQGTRLTVV.

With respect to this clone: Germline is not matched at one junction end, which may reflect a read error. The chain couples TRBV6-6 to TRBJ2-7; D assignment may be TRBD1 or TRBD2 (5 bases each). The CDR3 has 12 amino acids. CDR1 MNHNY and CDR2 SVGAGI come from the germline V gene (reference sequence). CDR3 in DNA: TGTGCCAGCAGTTTAACATTCGGGGCGCAGATTTTC. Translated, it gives CASSLTFGAQIF.

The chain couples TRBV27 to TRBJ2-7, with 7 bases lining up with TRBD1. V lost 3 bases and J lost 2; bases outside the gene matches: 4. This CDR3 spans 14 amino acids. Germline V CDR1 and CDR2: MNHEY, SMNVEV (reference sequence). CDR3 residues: CASSFDRAAYEQYF. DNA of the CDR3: TGTGCCAGCAGTTTTGACAGGGCAGCCTACGAGCAGTACTTC.

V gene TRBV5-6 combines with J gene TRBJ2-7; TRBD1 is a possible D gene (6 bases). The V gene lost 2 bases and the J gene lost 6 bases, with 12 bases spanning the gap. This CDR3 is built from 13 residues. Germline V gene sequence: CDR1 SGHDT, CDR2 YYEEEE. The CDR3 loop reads CASSLFKQGEQYF. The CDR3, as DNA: TGTGCCAGCAGCTTATTTAAACAGGGCGAGCAGTACTTC.

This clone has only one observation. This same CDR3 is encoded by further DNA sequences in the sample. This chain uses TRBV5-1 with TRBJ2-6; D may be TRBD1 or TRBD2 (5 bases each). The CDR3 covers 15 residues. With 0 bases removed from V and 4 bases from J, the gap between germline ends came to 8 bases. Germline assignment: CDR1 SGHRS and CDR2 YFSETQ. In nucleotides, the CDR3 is TGCGCCAGCAGCTTGGAAGGGACCGGGGCCAACGTCCTGACTTTC. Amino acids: CASSLEGTGANVLTF.

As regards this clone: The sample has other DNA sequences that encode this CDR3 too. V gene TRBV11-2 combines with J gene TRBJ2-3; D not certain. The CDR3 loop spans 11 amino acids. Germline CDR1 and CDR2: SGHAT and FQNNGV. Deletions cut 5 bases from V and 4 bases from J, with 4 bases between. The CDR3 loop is CASSGADTQYF. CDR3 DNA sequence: TGTGCCAGCAGCGGCGCAGATACGCAGTATTTT.

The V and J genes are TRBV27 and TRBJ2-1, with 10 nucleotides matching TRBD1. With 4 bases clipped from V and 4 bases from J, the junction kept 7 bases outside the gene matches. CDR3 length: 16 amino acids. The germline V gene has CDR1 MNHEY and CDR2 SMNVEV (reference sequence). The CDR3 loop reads CASSSLGQGEYNEQFF. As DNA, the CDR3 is TGTGCCAGCAGTTCTCTTGGACAGGGGGAATACAATGAGCAGTTCTTC.

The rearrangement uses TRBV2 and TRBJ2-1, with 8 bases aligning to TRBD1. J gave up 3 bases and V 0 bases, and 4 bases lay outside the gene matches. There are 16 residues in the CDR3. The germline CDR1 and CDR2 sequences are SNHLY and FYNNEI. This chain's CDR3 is CASSEARQGFYNEQFF. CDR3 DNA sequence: TGTGCCAGCAGTGAAGCTAGACAGGGGTTCTACAATGAGCAGTTCTTC.

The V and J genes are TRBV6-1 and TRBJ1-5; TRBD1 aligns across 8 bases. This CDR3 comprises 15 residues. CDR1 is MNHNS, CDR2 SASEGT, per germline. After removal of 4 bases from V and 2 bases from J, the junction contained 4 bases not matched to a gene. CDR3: CASSVTGVGNQPQHF. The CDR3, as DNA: TGTGCCAGCAGTGTGACAGGGGTCGGCAATCAGCCCCAGCATTTT.

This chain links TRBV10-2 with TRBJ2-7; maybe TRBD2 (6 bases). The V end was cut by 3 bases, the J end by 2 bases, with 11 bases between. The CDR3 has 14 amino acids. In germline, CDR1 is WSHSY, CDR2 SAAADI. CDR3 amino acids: CASSEVAGPYEQYF. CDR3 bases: TGCGCCAGCAGTGAAGTGGCGGGACCCTACGAGCAGTACTTC.

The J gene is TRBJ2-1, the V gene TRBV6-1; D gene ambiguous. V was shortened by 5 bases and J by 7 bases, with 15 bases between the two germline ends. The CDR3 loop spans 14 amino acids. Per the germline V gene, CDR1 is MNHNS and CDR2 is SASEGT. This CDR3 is CASSLTLGRNEQFF. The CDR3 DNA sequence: TGTGCCAGCAGTCTAACCCTAGGTCGGAATGAGCAGTTCTTC.

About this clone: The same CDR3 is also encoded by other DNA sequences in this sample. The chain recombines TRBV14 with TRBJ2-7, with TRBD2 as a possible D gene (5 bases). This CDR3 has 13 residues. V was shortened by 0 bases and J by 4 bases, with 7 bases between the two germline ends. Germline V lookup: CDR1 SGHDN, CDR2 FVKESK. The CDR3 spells CASSQDRGYEQYF. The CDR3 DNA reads TGTGCCAGCAGCCAAGATCGAGGGTACGAGCAGTACTTC.

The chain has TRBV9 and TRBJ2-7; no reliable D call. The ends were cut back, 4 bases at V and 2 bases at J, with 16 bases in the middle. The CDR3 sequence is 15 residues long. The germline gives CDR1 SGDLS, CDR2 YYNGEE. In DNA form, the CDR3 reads TGTGCCAGCAGCCCAACCGGCAGTTCCACCTACGAGCAGTACTTC. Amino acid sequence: CASSPTGSSTYEQYF.

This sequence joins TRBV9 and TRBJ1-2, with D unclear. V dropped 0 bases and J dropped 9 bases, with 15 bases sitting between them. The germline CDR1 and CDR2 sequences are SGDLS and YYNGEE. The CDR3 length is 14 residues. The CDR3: CASSVEGLPESYTF. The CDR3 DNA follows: TGTGCCAGCAGCGTAGAAGGGCTACCTGAAAGCTACACCTTC.

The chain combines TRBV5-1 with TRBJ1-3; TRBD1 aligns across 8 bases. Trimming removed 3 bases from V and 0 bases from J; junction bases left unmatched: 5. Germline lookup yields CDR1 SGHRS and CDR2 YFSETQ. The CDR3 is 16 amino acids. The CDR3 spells CASSSGGTHSGNTIYF. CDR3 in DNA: TGCGCCAGCAGCTCAGGGGGCACCCACTCTGGAAACACCATATATTTT.

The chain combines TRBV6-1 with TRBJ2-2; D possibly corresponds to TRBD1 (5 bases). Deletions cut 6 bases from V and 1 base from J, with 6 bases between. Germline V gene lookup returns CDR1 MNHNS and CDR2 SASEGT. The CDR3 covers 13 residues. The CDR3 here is CASRTGNTGELFF. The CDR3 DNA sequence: TGTGCCAGCAGAACAGGGAACACCGGGGAGCTGTTTTTT.